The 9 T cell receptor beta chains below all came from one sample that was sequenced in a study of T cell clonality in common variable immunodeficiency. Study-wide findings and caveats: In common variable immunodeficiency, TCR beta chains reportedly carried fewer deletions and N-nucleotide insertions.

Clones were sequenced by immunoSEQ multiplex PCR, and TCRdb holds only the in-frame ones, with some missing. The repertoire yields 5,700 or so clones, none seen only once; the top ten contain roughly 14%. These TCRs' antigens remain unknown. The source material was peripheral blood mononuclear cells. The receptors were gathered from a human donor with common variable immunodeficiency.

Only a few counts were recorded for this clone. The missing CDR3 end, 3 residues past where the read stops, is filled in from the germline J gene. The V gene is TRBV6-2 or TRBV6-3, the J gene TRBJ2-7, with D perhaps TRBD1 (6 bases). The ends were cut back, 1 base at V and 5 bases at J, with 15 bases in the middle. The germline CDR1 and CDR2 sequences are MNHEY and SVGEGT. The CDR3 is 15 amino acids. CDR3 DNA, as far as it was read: TGTGCCAGCAGTTACTTGTGGCAGGGGAAAGACGAG. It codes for CASSYLWQGKDE. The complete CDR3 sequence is CASSYLWQGKDEQYF.

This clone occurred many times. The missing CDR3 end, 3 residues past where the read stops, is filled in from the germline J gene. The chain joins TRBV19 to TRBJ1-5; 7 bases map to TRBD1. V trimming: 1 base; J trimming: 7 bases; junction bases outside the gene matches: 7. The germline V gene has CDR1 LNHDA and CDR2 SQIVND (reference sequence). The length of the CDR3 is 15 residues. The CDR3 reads CASSIVTGHNQPQHF. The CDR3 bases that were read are TGTGCCAGTAGTATAGTGACAGGGCACAACCAGCCC.

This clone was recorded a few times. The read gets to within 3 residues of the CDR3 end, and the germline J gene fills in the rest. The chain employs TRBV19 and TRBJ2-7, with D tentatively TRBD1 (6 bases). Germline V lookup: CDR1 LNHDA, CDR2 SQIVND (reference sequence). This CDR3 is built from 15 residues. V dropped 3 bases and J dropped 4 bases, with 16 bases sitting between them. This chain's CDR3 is CASSIAGGALYEQYF. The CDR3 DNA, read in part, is TGTGCCAGTAGTATTGCTGGGGGCGCGTTGTACGAG. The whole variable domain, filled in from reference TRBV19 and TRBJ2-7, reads DGGITQSPKYLFRKEGQNVTLSCEQNLNHDAMYWYRQDPGQGLRLIYYSQIVNDFQKGDIAEGYSVSREKKESFPLTVTSAQKNPTAFYLCASSIAGGALYEQYFGPGTRLTVT.

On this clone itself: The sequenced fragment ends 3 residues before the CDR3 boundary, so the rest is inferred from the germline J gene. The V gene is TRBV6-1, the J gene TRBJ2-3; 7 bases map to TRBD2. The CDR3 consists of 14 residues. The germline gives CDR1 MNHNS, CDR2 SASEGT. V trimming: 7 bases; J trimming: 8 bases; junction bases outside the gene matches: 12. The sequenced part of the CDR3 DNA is TGTGCCAGCACTGACAGCAGCACGGGGGGTACG. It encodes CASTDSSTGGT. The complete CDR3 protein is CASTDSSTGGTQYF.

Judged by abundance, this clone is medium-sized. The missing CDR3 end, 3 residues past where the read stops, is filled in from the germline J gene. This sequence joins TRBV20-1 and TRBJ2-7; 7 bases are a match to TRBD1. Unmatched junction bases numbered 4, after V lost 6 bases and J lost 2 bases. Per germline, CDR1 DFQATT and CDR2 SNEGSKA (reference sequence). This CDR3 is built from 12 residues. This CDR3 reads CSATGTAYEQYF. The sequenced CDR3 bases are TGCAGTGCCACCGGGACAGCCTACGAG.

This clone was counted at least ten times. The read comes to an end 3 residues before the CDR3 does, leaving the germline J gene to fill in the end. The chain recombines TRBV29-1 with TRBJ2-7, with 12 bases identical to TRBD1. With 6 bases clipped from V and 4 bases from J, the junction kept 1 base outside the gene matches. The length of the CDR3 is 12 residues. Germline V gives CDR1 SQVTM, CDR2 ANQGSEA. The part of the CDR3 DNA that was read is TGCAGCGTGGGACAGGGGGCTTACGAG. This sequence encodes CSVGQGAYE. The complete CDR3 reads CSVGQGAYEQYF.

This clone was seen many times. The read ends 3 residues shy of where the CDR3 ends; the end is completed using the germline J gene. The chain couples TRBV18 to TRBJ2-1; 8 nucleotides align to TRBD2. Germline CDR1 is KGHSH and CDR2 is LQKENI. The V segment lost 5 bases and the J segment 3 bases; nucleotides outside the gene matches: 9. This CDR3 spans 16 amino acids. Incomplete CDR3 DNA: TGTGCCAGCTCAGAAAATAGCGGGACAAACTACAATGAG. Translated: CASSENSGTNYNE. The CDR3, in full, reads CASSENSGTNYNEQFF.

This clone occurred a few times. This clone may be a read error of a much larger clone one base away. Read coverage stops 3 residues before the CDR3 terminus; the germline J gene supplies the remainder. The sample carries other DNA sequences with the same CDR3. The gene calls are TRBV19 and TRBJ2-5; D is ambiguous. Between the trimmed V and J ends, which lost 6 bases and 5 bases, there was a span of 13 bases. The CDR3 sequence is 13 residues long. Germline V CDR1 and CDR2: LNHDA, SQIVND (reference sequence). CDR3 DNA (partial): TGTGCCAGTAGCCCGGGTGTCGGGGAGACC. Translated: CASSPGVGET. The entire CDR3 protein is CASSPGVGETQYF.

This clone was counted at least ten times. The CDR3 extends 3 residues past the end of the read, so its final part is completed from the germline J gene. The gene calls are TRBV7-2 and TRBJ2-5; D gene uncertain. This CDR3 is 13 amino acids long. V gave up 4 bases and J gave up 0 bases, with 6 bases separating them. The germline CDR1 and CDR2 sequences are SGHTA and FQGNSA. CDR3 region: CASSYGHQETQYF. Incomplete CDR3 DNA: TGTGCCAGCAGCTATGGCCACCAAGAGACC.